The entry below gives a single T cell receptor beta chain sequence along with its context. This sample is part of a study of blood T cell repertoires in COVID-19. Study information: Both acute and convalescent COVID-19 samples were obtained from the United States, Italy and Spain.

As handled by the study authors: Reference gene primers were amplified, and this amplification served to estimate nucleated cell counts. The data were produced by immunoSEQ multiplex PCR, yet TCRdb's version contains in-frame clones alone and is incomplete. The V and J calls and clone size are taken from that table; D and trimming were inferred from the DNA. The table includes under 250,000 clones, approximately 90% detected once. Looked up from germline, CDR1 is SGHTS and CDR2 is YDEGEE. CDR3 length equals 15 residues. The V gene lost 0 bases and the J gene lost 4 bases, with 10 bases spanning the gap.

The receptor was isolated from a man younger than 35 with active or convalescent COVID-19. The specimen sequenced was peripheral blood. The chain links TRBV5-8 to TRBJ2-2, with D unclear. The CDR3 coding sequence is TGTGCCAGCAGCTTGGGCACTCTCCCCACCGGGGAGCTGTTTTTT. Amino acid sequence: CASSLGTLPTGELFF.